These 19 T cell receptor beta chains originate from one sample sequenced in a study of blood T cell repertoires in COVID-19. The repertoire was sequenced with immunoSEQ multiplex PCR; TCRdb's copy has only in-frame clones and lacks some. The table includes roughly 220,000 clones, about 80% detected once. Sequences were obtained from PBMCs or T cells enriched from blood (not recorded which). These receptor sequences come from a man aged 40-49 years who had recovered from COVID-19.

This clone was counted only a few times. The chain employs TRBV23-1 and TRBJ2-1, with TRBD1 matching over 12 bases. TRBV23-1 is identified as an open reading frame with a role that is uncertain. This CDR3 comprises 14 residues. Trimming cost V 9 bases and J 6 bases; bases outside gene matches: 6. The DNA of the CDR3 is TGCGCCAGGGGTGAGGGACAGGGGGCCAATGAGCAGTTCTTC. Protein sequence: CARGEGQGANEQFF.

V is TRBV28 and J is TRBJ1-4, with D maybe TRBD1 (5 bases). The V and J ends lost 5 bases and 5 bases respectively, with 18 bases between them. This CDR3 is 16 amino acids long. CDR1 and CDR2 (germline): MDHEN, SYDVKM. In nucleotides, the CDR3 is TGTGCCAGCAGTAGCTATAGACAGAGAGTGAATGAAAAACTGTTTTTT. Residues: CASSSYRQRVNEKLFF.

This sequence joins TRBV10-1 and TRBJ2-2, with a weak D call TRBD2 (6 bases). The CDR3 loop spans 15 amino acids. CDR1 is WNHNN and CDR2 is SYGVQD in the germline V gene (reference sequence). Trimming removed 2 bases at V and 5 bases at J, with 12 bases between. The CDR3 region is CASSEEEGSTGELFF. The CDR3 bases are TGCGCCAGCAGTGAGGAGGAGGGAAGTACCGGGGAGCTGTTTTTT.

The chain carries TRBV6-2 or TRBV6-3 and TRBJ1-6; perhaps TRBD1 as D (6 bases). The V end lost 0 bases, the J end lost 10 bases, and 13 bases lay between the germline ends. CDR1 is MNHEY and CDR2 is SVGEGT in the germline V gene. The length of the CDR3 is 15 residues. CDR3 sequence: CASSYSSKGDSPLHF. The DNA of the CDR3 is TGTGCCAGCAGTTACTCTTCAAAGGGGGACTCACCCCTCCACTTT.

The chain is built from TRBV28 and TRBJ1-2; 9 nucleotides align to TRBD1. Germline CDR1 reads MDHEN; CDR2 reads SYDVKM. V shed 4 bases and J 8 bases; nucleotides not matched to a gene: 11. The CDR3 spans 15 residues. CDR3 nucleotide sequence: TGTGCCAGCAGTTCCCACGGACAGGGGAGGGAGGGCTACACCTTC. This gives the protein CASSSHGQGREGYTF.

The CDR3 DNA reads as TGTGCCAGCAGTCCGAGCAGGGCTGGAAACACCATATATTTT. Translation gives CASSPSRAGNTIYF. The genes are TRBV9 and TRBJ1-3; tentative D call: TRBD1 (5 bases). Looked up from germline, CDR1 is SGDLS and CDR2 is YYNGEE. CDR3 length: 14 residues. Trimming shortened V by 5 bases and J by 2 bases, and 11 bases separated the two germline ends.

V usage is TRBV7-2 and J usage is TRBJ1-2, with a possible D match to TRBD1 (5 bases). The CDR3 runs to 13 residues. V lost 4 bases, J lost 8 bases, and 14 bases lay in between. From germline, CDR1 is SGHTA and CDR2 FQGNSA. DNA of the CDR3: TGTGCCAGCAGCTGGGACTCAGGGCGAGGCTACACCTTC. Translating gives CASSWDSGRGYTF.

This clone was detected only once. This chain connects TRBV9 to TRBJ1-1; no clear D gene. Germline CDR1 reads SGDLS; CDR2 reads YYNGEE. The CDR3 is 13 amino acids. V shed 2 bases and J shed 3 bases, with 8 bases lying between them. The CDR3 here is CASSVQVDTEAFF. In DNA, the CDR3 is TGTGCCAGCAGCGTTCAGGTTGACACTGAAGCTTTCTTT.

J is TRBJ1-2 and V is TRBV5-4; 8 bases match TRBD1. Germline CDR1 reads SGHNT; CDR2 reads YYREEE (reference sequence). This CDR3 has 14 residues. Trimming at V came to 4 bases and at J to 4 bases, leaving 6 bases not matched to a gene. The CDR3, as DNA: TGTGCCAGCAGCCCGGGACAGGAGGTCTATGGCTACACCTTC. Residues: CASSPGQEVYGYTF.

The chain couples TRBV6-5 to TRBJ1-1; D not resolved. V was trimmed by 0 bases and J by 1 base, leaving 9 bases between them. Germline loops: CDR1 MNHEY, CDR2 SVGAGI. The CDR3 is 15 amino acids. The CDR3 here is CASSYSNAGNTEAFF. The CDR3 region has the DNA TGTGCCAGCAGTTACTCGAATGCGGGGAACACTGAAGCTTTCTTT.

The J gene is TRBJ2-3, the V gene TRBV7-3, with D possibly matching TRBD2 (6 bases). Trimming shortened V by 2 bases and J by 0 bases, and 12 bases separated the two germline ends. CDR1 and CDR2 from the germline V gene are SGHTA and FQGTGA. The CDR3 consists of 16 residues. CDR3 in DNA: TGTGCCAGCAGCTTACGGGTAGCGGCTAGCACAGATACGCAGTATTTT. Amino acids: CASSLRVAASTDTQYF.

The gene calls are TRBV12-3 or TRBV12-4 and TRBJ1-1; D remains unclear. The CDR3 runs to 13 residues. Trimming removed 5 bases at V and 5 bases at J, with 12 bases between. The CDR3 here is CASSLGGRTEAFF. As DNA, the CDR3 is TGTGCCAGCAGTCTGGGAGGGAGGACTGAAGCTTTCTTT.

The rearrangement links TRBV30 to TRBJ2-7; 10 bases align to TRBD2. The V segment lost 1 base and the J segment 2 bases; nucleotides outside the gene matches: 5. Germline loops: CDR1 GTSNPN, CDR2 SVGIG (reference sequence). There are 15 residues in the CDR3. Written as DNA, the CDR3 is TGTGCCTGGAGTGCTAGCGGGAGAATAGCCTACGAGCAGTACTTC. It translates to CAWSASGRIAYEQYF. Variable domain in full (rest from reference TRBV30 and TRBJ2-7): SQTIHQWPATLVQPVGSPLSLECTVEGTSNPNLYWYRQAAGRGLQLLFYSVGIGQISSEVPQNLSASRPQDRQFILSSKKLLLSDSGFYLCAWSASGRIAYEQYFGPGTRLTVT.

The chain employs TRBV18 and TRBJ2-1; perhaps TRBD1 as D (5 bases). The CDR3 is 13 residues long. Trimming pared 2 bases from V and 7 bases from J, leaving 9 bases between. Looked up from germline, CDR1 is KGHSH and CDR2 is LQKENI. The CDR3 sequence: CASSPGALNEQFF. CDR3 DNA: TGTGCCAGCTCACCAGGGGCATTGAATGAGCAGTTCTTC.

CDR3 bases: TGTGCCAGCAGTGAAACCGGGGGAGAGGCGTCCCAGCCCCAGCATTTT. It codes for CASSETGGEASQPQHF. The V call is TRBV2, the J call TRBJ1-5; D perhaps matches TRBD1 (5 bases). The germline CDR1 and CDR2 sequences are SNHLY and FYNNEI. The CDR3 length is 16 residues. The V end lost 2 bases, the J end lost 7 bases, and 18 bases lay between the germline ends.

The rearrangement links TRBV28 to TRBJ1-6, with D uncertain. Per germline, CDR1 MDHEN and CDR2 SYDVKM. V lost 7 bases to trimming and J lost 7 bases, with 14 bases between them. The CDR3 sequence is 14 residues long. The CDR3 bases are TGTGCCAGCACTCTCCCGGGAGGAAATTCACCCCTCCACTTT. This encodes CASTLPGGNSPLHF.

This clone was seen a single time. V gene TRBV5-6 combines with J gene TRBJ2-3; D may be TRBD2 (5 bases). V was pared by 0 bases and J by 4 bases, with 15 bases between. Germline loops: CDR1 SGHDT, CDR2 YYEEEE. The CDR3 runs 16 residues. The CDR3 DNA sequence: TGTGCCAGCAGCTTGGTATCTTCACCCGGGGCAGATACGCAGTATTTT. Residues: CASSLVSSPGADTQYF. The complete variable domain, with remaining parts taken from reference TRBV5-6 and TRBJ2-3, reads DAGVTQSPTHLIKTRGQQVTLRCSPKSGHDTVSWYQQALGQGPQFIFQYYEEEERQRGNFPDRFSGHQFPNYSSELNVNALLLGDSALYLCASSLVSSPGADTQYFGPGTRLTVL.

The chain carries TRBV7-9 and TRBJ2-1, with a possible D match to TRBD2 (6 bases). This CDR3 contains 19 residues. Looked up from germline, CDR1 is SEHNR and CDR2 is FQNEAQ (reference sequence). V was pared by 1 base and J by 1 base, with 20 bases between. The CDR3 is CASSLVKGGSLGSYNEQFF. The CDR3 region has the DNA TGTGCCAGCAGCTTAGTAAAGGGAGGCTCCCTGGGATCCTACAATGAGCAGTTCTTC. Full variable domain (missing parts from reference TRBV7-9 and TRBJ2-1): DTGVSQNPRHKITKRGQNVTFRCDPISEHNRLYWYRQTLGQGPEFLTYFQNEAQLEKSRLLSDRFSAERPKGSFSTLEIQRTEQGDSAMYLCASSLVKGGSLGSYNEQFFGPGTRLTVL.

The CDR3 DNA follows: TGTGCCAGCAGCTTACAGGGTCCCCTCGCTGGAGCTTTCTTT. This codes for CASSLQGPLAGAFF. V gene TRBV7-2 combines with J gene TRBJ1-1; TRBD1 is a possible D gene (5 bases). Germline values: CDR1 SGHTA, CDR2 FQGNSA. V was trimmed by 2 bases and J by 10 bases, leaving 17 bases between them. CDR3 length: 14 amino acids.